This TCR beta chain was retrieved from a study of blood T cell repertoires in COVID-19. Study as a whole: Both acute and convalescent COVID-19 samples were obtained from the United States, Italy and Spain.

This clone was seen more than once but under ten times. Authors' methods: Counts of nucleated cells, estimated from reference gene primer amplification, were obtained. Method: immunoSEQ multiplex PCR; TCRdb's copy keeps in-frame clones and lacks some. V, J and clone size were drawn from that table, and D and trimming were deduced from the DNA. The profile shows about 270,000 clones, 70% to 90% of them singletons. This CDR3 spans 14 amino acids. The germline V gene has CDR1 LNHDA and CDR2 SQIVND (reference sequence). Trimming shortened V by 6 bases and J by 4 bases, and 12 bases separated the two germline ends.

This clonotype was obtained from a woman aged 25 to 39 with COVID-19, enrolled during active disease. The V gene is TRBV19, the J gene TRBJ2-2, with TRBD1 as a possible D gene (6 bases). The sample taken for sequencing was peripheral blood. CDR3 loop: CASSLQQGTGELFF. For the CDR3, the DNA is TGTGCCAGTAGCCTCCAACAGGGCACCGGGGAGCTGTTTTTT.